This T cell receptor (beta chain) emerged from a study of blood T cell repertoires in COVID-19. As for the study in general: COVID-19 samples, acute and convalescent, were from the United States, Italy and Spain. PBMCs, B-cell-depleted T cells, or T cells were the source of the cDNA or gDNA that made up the material.

Study processing details: Amplification with reference gene primers provided the estimates of nucleated cell counts. Profiling relied on immunoSEQ multiplex PCR, and the TCRdb table lists in-frame clones only, not all of them. V and J calls and clone size are as listed in that table; D and trimming were resolved from the DNA. The data show about 120,000 clones, with 85% to 90% seen just once and 0.88% held by the top ten. Germline V gene lookup returns CDR1 SQVTM and CDR2 ANQGSEA. CDR3 length equals 19 residues. V was clipped by 0 bases and J by 2 bases; unmatched bases: 16. Sequencing was carried out using peripheral blood. This clonotype was obtained from a woman aged 45-60 years with active or convalescent COVID-19. This chain joins TRBV29-1 and TRBJ2-1, with 7 bases fitting TRBD1. Here the CDR3 reads CSVEDLYNFGTEAYNEQFF. The CDR3 region has the DNA TGCAGCGTTGAAGATCTTTATAATTTCGGGACAGAGGCCTACAATGAGCAGTTCTTC.